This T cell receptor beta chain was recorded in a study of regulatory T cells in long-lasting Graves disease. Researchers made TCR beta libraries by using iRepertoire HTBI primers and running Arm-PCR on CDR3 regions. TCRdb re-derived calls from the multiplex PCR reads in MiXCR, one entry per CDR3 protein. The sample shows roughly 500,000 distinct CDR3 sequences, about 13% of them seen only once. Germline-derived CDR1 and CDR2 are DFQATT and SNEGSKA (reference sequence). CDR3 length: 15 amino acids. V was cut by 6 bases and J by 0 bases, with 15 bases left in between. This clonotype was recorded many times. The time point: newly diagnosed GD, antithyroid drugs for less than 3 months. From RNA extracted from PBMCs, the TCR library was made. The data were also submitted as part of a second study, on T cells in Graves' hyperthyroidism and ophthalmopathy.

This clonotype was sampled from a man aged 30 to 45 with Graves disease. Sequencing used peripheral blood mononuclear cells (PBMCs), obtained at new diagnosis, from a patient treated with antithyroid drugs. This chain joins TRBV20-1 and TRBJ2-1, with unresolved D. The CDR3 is CSAPDLLSSYNEQFF. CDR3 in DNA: TGCAGTGCGCCCGACCTATTGAGCTCCTACAATGAGCAGTTCTTC.